This TCR beta chain is from a study of blood T cells in healthy people across ages. Alongside a J-beta primer mix, a sample-barcoded 5' primer served in a second PCR lasting about 7 to 12 cycles. TCRdb passed the 5' RACE reads through MiXCR, listing each CDR3 protein once. The sample records about 940,000 distinct CDR3 sequences, 45% to 50% being singletons. Sequencing was done on a sample of blood. This receptor was identified in a man aged 30 to 45 in good health.

The CDR3 nucleotides read TGCGCCAGCAGCTTGGGCTGGGGGAGCGGAAACGAGCAGTACTTC. Translating it yields CASSLGWGSGNEQYF. V and J are TRBV5-1 and TRBJ2-7, with D perhaps TRBD1 or TRBD2 (5 bases each). This CDR3 is 15 amino acids long. Germline V gene lookup returns CDR1 SGHRS and CDR2 YFSETQ. The V end was cut by 0 bases, the J end by 5 bases, with 15 bases between.